One and the same sample provided the 20 T cell receptor beta chains below, sequenced in a study of blood T cell repertoires in COVID-19. Profiling relied on immunoSEQ multiplex PCR, and the TCRdb table lists in-frame clones only, not all of them. The sample holds under 300,000 clones; 70% to 85% are singletons and the top ten take 14% to 15%. The sequenced sample was PBMCs or T cells enriched from blood (not recorded which). The source of these receptors is a man aged 35-49 years who had recovered from COVID-19.

The CDR3 protein is CASSQMGRGGHTEAFF. CDR3 nucleotides: TGTGCCAGCAGCCAAATGGGGCGGGGGGGCCACACTGAAGCTTTCTTT. The chain combines TRBV14 with TRBJ1-1, with TRBD1 as a possible D gene (6 bases). The CDR3 has 16 residues. From germline, CDR1 is SGHDN and CDR2 FVKESK. V lost 2 bases and J 3 bases, leaving 16 bases between the germline ends.

Only one count was recorded for this clone. V and J are TRBV5-4 and TRBJ1-6, with D unclear. Germline loops: CDR1 SGHNT, CDR2 YYREEE (reference sequence). This CDR3 is 14 amino acids long. Trimming left V 4 bases short and J 7 bases short, with 12 bases between. As DNA, the CDR3 is TGTGCCAGCAGCCTCAATAACCGGAATTCACCCCTCCACTTT. Its protein product is CASSLNNRNSPLHF.

J is TRBJ1-5 and V is TRBV3-1 (or the pseudogene TRBV3-2), with D possibly being TRBD1 (5 bases). The germline V gene encodes CDR1 LGHDT and CDR2 YNNKEL (reference sequence). V was shortened by 0 bases and J by 7 bases, with 10 bases between the two germline ends. The CDR3 has 14 amino acids. DNA of the CDR3: TGTGCCAGCAGCCAAGAGTACAGGTTACAGCCCCAGCATTTT. Translated: CASSQEYRLQPQHF.

This chain links TRBV4-3 with TRBJ2-1; a possible D gene is TRBD2 (6 bases). V was trimmed by 1 base and J by 2 bases, leaving 12 bases between them. Germline V gene sequence: CDR1 LGHNA, CDR2 YSLEER. The CDR3 runs to 16 residues. The CDR3 loop is CASSQGGGETYNEQFF. As DNA, the CDR3 is TGCGCCAGCAGCCAAGGGGGCGGGGAAACCTACAATGAGCAGTTCTTC.

This clone was seen a few times. The chain is built from TRBV5-3 and TRBJ2-1; D might be TRBD1 (6 bases). TRBV5-3 is noted as an ORF with a role that remains uncertain. The CDR3 contains 17 residues. V dropped 0 bases and J dropped 8 bases, with 21 bases sitting between them. The CDR3, as DNA: TGTGCCAGAAGCTTGGCGGGCGGGCAGGGGATAGGGGATGAGCAGTTCTTC. It specifies CARSLAGGQGIGDEQFF.

Comments on this clone: Since no conserved phenylalanine or tryptophan closes the CDR3, a read error is the likely cause. No DNA is shown, since the ends of the CDR3 on it are uncertain; the CDR3 is the one TCRdb lists. J is TRBJ1-2 and V is TRBV7-9; TRBD1 was called by the table and not checked on the DNA. Inclusive of both ends, the CDR3 amounts to 11 amino acids. The germline gives CDR1 SEHNR, CDR2 FQNEAQ (reference sequence). CDR3 amino acids: CASSLGQNLIL.

This chain connects TRBV5-8 to TRBJ1-1; 7 positions match TRBD1. J was trimmed by 7 bases and V by 4 bases; bases with no gene match: 10. The CDR3 is 14 residues long. The germline CDR1 and CDR2 sequences are SGHTS and YDEGEE. The CDR3 nucleotides read TGTGCCAGCAGCATCGGGACAGCAAGGGGTGAAGCTTTCTTT. This translates into CASSIGTARGEAFF.

In its sample, this clone was seen once. The V and J genes are TRBV19 and TRBJ1-5, with a tentative D call TRBD1 (5 bases). The V gene's germline CDR1 is LNHDA and CDR2 SQIVND (reference sequence). V lost 8 bases and J 2 bases, leaving 19 bases between the germline ends. CDR3 length: 16 residues. The CDR3 region is CASHFGGEVGNQPQHF. Written as DNA, the CDR3 is TGTGCCAGTCATTTCGGAGGGGAGGTCGGCAATCAGCCCCAGCATTTT.

Concerning this clone: This same CDR3 is encoded by further DNA sequences in the sample. This chain joins TRBV6-5 and TRBJ1-2, with 8 positions matching TRBD1. Losses at the gene ends were 5 bases for V and 0 bases for J; bases not matched to a gene: 5. CDR1 is MNHEY and CDR2 is SVGAGI in the germline V gene. CDR3 length: 15 amino acids. The CDR3: CASSRDRGANYGYTF. CDR3 nucleotide sequence: TGTGCCAGCAGTCGCGACAGGGGAGCTAACTATGGCTACACCTTC.

With respect to this clone: Other DNA sequences in the same sample also yield this CDR3. This chain joins TRBV7-2 and TRBJ1-1, with 9 bases that match TRBD1. The V and J ends lost 1 base and 4 bases, in that order; junction bases with no gene match: 4. Germline assignment: CDR1 SGHTA and CDR2 FQGNSA. CDR3 size: 15 residues. CDR3 DNA sequence: TGTGCCAGCAGCTTAGGAGGGACAGGGAGCACTGAAGCTTTCTTT. The encoded protein is CASSLGGTGSTEAFF. Complete variable domain (other parts from reference TRBV7-2 and TRBJ1-1): GAGVSQSPSNKVTEKGKDVELRCDPISGHTALYWYRQSLGQGLEFLIYFQGNSAPDKSGLPSDRFSAERTGGSVSTLTIQRTQQEDSAVYLCASSLGGTGSTEAFFGQGTRLTVV.

The chain links TRBV19 to TRBJ2-1; 8 positions match TRBD2. This CDR3 is built from 18 residues. Germline V gene sequence: CDR1 LNHDA, CDR2 SQIVND (reference sequence). Trimming removed 7 bases from V and 7 bases from J; junction bases left unmatched: 21. The CDR3 coding sequence is TGTGCCAGTACTTATTCCGGGGGGGGCGGGCGCCGGCAGAATGAGCAGTTCTTC. This codes for CASTYSGGGGRRQNEQFF.

The gene calls are TRBV28 and TRBJ1-1, with D possibly being TRBD1 (6 bases). In germline, CDR1 is MDHEN, CDR2 SYDVKM. V was trimmed by 4 bases and J by 5 bases, leaving 14 bases between them. This CDR3 spans 14 amino acids. In DNA, the CDR3 is TGTGCCAGCAGTTCTCTACAGGGCGGGACTGAAGCTTTCTTT. Translation gives CASSSLQGGTEAFF.

J is TRBJ2-1 and V is TRBV7-6; possibly TRBD2 for D (6 bases). CDR1 is SGHVS and CDR2 is FNYEAQ in the germline V gene. Trimming left V 4 bases short and J 0 bases short, with 19 bases between. The CDR3 has 18 residues. The CDR3 reads CASSSNPFIGSSYNEQFF. CDR3 DNA: TGTGCCAGCAGCTCAAACCCCTTTATCGGGAGCTCCTACAATGAGCAGTTCTTC.

The chain recombines TRBV9 with TRBJ1-3, with 7 nucleotides matching TRBD1. The CDR3 extends over 15 amino acids. In germline, CDR1 is SGDLS, CDR2 YYNGEE. The V gene end was trimmed by 2 bases and the J gene end by 2 bases; junction bases not matched to a gene: 4. CDR3 coding DNA: TGTGCCAGCAGCGTGTTGACAGGGACTGGAAACACCATATATTTT. Amino acid sequence: CASSVLTGTGNTIYF. Complete variable domain (other parts from reference TRBV9 and TRBJ1-3): DSGVTQTPKHLITATGQRVTLRCSPRSGDLSVYWYQQSLDQGLQFLIQYYNGEERAKGNILERFSAQQFPDLHSELNLSSLELGDSALYFCASSVLTGTGNTIYFGEGSWLTVV.

This clone was counted only a few times. The J gene is TRBJ2-1, the V gene TRBV30; no clear D gene. The V end lost 0 bases, the J end lost 12 bases, and 9 bases lay between the germline ends. CDR3 length: 11 residues. From germline, CDR1 is GTSNPN and CDR2 SVGIG (reference sequence). The CDR3 bases are TGTGCCTGGAGTGTCACAGCCAGGCAGTTCTTC. Protein sequence: CAWSVTARQFF.

The chain couples TRBV28 to TRBJ1-4; 10 nucleotides line up with TRBD1. The CDR3 is made up of 14 amino acids. Looked up from germline, CDR1 is MDHEN and CDR2 is SYDVKM. After removal of 5 bases from V and 8 bases from J, the junction contained 5 bases not matched to a gene. CDR3 in DNA: TGTGCCAGCAGTGGACAGGGGGTCAGGGAAAAACTGTTTTTT. Translation: CASSGQGVREKLFF.

The V call is TRBV6-5, the J call TRBJ2-1, with 7 bases aligning to TRBD2. The CDR3 runs 15 residues. The ends lost 5 bases at V and 0 bases at J; junction bases unmatched: 4. Germline loops: CDR1 MNHEY, CDR2 SVGAGI. As DNA, the CDR3 is TGTGCCAGCAGTATCCTAGCGGACTCCTACAATGAGCAGTTCTTC. It yields the protein CASSILADSYNEQFF.

The chain links TRBV4-1 to TRBJ2-7; TRBD2 agrees at 7 bases. Germline lookup yields CDR1 MGHRA and CDR2 YSYEKL. CDR3 length: 17 residues. After removal of 4 bases from V and 2 bases from J, the junction contained 14 bases not matched to a gene. CDR3 coding DNA: TGCGCCAGCAGCCCGAGTGAGGCTAGCGGTAGGGCCTACGAGCAGTACTTC. This translates into CASSPSEASGRAYEQYF.

The V call is TRBV27, the J call TRBJ2-1; 7 bases align to TRBD1. The trim removed 6 bases at V and 0 bases at J, leaving 11 bases unmatched. The CDR3 spans 17 residues. Germline CDR1 is MNHEY and CDR2 is SMNVEV (reference sequence). The CDR3: CASRDGTGDISYNEQFF. The CDR3 DNA is TGTGCCAGCAGAGACGGCACAGGGGACATCTCCTACAATGAGCAGTTCTTC.

The V and J genes are TRBV6-2 or TRBV6-3 and TRBJ1-1; D is uncertain. Per germline, CDR1 MNHEY and CDR2 SVGEGT. Trimming pared 6 bases from V and 7 bases from J, leaving 15 bases between. The CDR3 loop spans 13 amino acids. CDR3 sequence: CASSSDIMGEAFF. For the CDR3, the DNA is TGTGCCAGCAGCTCCGACATCATGGGTGAAGCTTTCTTT.